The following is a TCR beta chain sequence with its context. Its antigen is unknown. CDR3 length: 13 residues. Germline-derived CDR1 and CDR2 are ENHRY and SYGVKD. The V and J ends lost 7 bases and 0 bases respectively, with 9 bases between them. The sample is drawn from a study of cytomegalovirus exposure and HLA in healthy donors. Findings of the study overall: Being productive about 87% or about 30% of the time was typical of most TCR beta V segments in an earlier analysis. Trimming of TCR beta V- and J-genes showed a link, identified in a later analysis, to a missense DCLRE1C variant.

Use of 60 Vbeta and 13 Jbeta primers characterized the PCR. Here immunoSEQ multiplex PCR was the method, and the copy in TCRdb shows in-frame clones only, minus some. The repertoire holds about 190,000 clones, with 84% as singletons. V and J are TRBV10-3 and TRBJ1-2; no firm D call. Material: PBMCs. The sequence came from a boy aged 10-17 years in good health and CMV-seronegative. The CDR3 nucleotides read TGTGCCATCACAACAGAAGCTAACTATGGCTACACCTTC. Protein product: CAITTEANYGYTF.